The 8 T cell receptor beta chains listed next were all sequenced from one sample in a study of T cells after yellow fever vaccination. TCRdb analysed the 5' RACE reads with MiXCR anew, one entry per CDR3 protein. The sample shows 55,000 to 70,000 distinct CDR3 sequences, around 7% of them seen only once. The specimen was CD8+ T cells sorted from PBMCs, collected around 45 days after the first yellow fever vaccination. These receptors all stem from a young man who received the YFV17D yellow fever vaccine.

This clonotype has a handful of counts. The rearrangement uses TRBV4-1 and TRBJ2-1; D not resolved. The V and J ends lost 6 bases and 0 bases respectively, with 12 bases between them. CDR3 length: 15 residues. Looked up from germline, CDR1 is MGHRA and CDR2 is YSYEKL. The CDR3 nucleotides are TGCGCCAGCAGTACCGACATGAGCTCCTACAATGAGCAGTTCTTC. Translating gives CASSTDMSSYNEQFF.

This clonotype was found a few times. V and J are TRBV12-3 or TRBV12-4 and TRBJ2-7; a possible D gene is TRBD1 (5 bases). The CDR3 has 12 amino acids. Trimming took off 5 bases at V and 2 bases at J, with 7 bases between the two ends. The CDR3 nucleotides read TGTGCCAGCAGTGACAGAGCCTACGAGCAGTACTTC. Translated: CASSDRAYEQYF.

Concerning this clonotype itself: This could be a read error, since a much larger clone is one nucleotide away. This chain uses TRBV11-1 with TRBJ1-1; a possible D gene is TRBD1 (6 bases). Germline lookup yields CDR1 SGHAT and CDR2 FQDESV (reference sequence). Trimming took off 3 bases at V and 1 base at J, with 12 bases between the two ends. The CDR3 sequence is 15 residues long. The chain's CDR3 is CASSFAQTGNTEAFF. The CDR3 nucleotides read TGTGCCAGCAGCTTTGCCCAGACAGGGAACACTGAAGCTTTCTTT.

The chain combines TRBV6-5 with TRBJ2-1, with D unclear. Germline-derived CDR1 and CDR2 are MNHEY and SVGAGI. Trimming shortened V by 4 bases and J by 0 bases, and 19 bases separated the two germline ends. This CDR3 comprises 18 residues. In DNA form, the CDR3 reads TGTGCCAGCAGTTCTTGGCTGGTTGGGTCGAGCTCCTACAATGAGCAGTTCTTC. It translates to CASSSWLVGSSSYNEQFF.

This clonotype showed up just a few times. The chain employs TRBV4-3 and TRBJ1-1, with D hard to call. The CDR3 sequence is 13 residues long. Trimming pared 1 base from V and 9 bases from J, leaving 12 bases between. Germline loops: CDR1 LGHNA, CDR2 YSLEER. The CDR3 DNA follows: TGCGCCAGCAGCCAAGCTTTAGGGCAGAAAGCTTTCTTT. Its protein product is CASSQALGQKAFF.

This clonotype was counted many times. The J gene is TRBJ2-3, the V gene TRBV4-1, with D perhaps matching TRBD2 (6 bases). This CDR3 spans 14 amino acids. V lost 4 bases to trimming and J lost 1 base, with 9 bases between them. Germline V gene lookup returns CDR1 MGHRA and CDR2 YSYEKL. This CDR3 is CASSRGTGTDTQYF. The CDR3 DNA follows: TGCGCCAGCAGCCGGGGGACTGGCACAGATACGCAGTATTTT.

This clonotype was recorded at least ten times. The V gene is TRBV27, the J gene TRBJ2-6; unclear D gene. Trimming pared 8 bases from V and 4 bases from J, leaving 15 bases between. CDR3 size: 15 residues. Germline assignment: CDR1 MNHEY and CDR2 SMNVEV (reference sequence). The CDR3 is CASRYEYSGANVLTF. The CDR3 region has the DNA TGTGCCAGCCGATATGAGTACTCCGGGGCCAACGTCCTGACTTTC.

This clonotype was detected many times. CDR3 in amino acids: CASSHHRGRNYNEQFF. The CDR3 nucleotides are TGTGCCAGCAGCCACCACAGGGGGCGGAACTACAATGAGCAGTTCTTC. This chain links TRBV7-9 with TRBJ2-1; 9 nucleotides match TRBD1. CDR1 and CDR2 (germline): SEHNR, FQNEAQ (reference sequence). With V trimmed by 5 bases and J by 3 bases, 8 bases remained unmatched. The CDR3 is made up of 16 amino acids. Complete variable domain (other parts from reference TRBV7-9 and TRBJ2-1): DTGVSQNPRHKITKRGQNVTFRCDPISEHNRLYWYRQTLGQGPEFLTYFQNEAQLEKSRLLSDRFSAERPKGSFSTLEIQRTEQGDSAMYLCASSHHRGRNYNEQFFGPGTRLTVL.